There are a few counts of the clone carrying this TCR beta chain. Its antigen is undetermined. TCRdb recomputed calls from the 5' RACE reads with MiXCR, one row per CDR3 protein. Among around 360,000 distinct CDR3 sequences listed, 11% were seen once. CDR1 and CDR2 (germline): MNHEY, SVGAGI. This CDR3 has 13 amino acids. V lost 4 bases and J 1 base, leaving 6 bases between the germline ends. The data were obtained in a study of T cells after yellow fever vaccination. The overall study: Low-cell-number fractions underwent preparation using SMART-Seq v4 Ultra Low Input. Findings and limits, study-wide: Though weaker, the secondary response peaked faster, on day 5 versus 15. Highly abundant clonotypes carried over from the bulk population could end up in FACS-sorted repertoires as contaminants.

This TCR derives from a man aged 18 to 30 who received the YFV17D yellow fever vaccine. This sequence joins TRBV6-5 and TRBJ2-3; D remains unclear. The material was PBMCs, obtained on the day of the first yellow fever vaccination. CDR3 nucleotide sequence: TGTGCCAGCAGTTCCCTCCGCACAGATACGCAGTATTTT. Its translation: CASSSLRTDTQYF.